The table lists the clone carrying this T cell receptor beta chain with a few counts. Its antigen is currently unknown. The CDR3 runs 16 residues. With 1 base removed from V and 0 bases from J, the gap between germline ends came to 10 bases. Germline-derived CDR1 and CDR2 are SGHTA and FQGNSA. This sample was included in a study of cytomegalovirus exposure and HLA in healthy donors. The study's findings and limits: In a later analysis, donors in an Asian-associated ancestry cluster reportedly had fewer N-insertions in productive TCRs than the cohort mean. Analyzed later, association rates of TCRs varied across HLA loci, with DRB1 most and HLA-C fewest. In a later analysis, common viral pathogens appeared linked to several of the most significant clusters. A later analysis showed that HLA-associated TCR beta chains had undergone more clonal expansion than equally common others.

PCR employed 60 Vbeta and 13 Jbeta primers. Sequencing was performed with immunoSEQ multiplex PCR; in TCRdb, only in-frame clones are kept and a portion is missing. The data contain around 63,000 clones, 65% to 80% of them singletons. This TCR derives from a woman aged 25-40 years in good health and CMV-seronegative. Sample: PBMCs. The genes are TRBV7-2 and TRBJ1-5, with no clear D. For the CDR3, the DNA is TGTGCCAGCAGCTTAGTGGTAGGAGCTAGCAATCAGCCCCAGCATTTT. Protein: CASSLVVGASNQPQHF.